This TCR beta chain emerged from a study of blood T cell repertoires in COVID-19. The CDR3 has 15 amino acids. Per the germline V gene, CDR1 is SGHTS and CDR2 is YDEGEE. J was trimmed by 4 bases and V by 5 bases; bases with no gene match: 6. Authors' data handling: The assay estimated nucleated cells by amplifying reference gene primers. Clones were read by immunoSEQ multiplex PCR, and TCRdb kept only the in-frame ones, dropping some. That table is the source of V, J and clone size, and D and trimming were worked out from the DNA. The sample lists 200,000 to 250,000 clones, about 85% occurring once. This sequence originates from a man younger than 45 with active or convalescent COVID-19. Sequenced: peripheral blood. This chain links TRBV5-8 with TRBJ1-6, with 7 bases that match TRBD1. CDR3 in amino acids: CASRKGAGYNSPLHF. In DNA, the CDR3 is TGTGCCAGCAGAAAGGGGGCGGGGTATAATTCACCCCTCCACTTT. Together with reference TRBV5-8 and TRBJ1-6, the CDR3 gives the full variable domain: EAGVTQSPTHLIKTRGQQATLRCSPISGHTSVYWYQQALGLGLQFLLWYDEGEERNRGNFPPRFSGRQFPNYSSELNVNALELEDSALYLCASRKGAGYNSPLHFGNGTRLTVT.